This T cell receptor beta chain was profiled in a study of shared clonotypes between healthy human individuals (dated by TCRdb to 2018 to 2020). Study-level background: Three men and a couple of women, aged 18 to 49 years, made up the cohort. For each donor, CD4 naive and CD4 memory were each given three plates, CD8 naive was given two plates, and CD8 memory was given one plate. Blood TCR repertoires of about five healthy adults were deeply sequenced to estimate repertoire size and the extent of clonotype sharing between individuals. Libraries were prepared and TCR repertoires were sequenced by different laboratories using diverse techniques, in order to increase sequencing depth and limit assay-specific biases. Per donor, leukapheresis produced somewhere between about 0.94 and 9.5 billion PBMCs. Paper-wide results and their limitations: Across a few donors, roughly 5.1% of naive CD4, roughly 3.4% of naive CD8, 2.3% of memory CD4, and approximately 0.4% of memory CD8 clonotypes were shared. Incomplete sequencing was indicated by rarefaction of sorted-subset datasets, despite the large sequencing depth. Pairwise subsampling indicated that sequencing depth was expected to affect the degree of clonotype sharing among donors. Naive subsets generally had larger estimated clonotype richness than memory subsets did. Compared with non-shared clonotypes, the clonotypes found in all four sorted-subset donors had higher generation probabilities. Sampling was restricted to blood, and TCR repertoires in tissue are likely to differ from TCR repertoires in blood. The genetic and exposure-history diversity represented was limited by the small number of donors.

Using the deep immunoSEQ assay, multiplex PCR amplified TCR CDR3 regions from genomic DNA. For each cell subset, the extracted genomic DNA was distributed evenly across all wells of several immunoSEQ 96-well plates, and each plate served as one replicate. For sorted subsets, each replicate PCR was loaded with 200 ng genomic DNA, equivalent to 25,000 to 35,000 T cell genomes. Purified libraries were quantified with a Qubit 3.0 fluorometer, sized on a Bioanalyzer 2100, and re-quantified with the KAPA Library Quantification kit. A separate single-read 150-cycle Illumina NextSeq 550 flow cell was used to sequence each immunoSEQ 96-well plate. In the original analysis: Because the immunoSEQ output included only junctional sequences and no quality scores, the filtering could not be the same as the filtering used for full-length reads. To assign V/J genes and CDR3, sequences were annotated using PyIR, a Python wrapper for IgBLAST v1.9, with IMGT germline references. Reads were filtered out if the reads had weak V/J assignments (E-value above 1e-6), no CDR3, stop codons, out-of-frame junctions, or ambiguous translated residues. V3J clonotypes were defined by identical inferred V gene, J gene, and CDR3 amino acid sequence. The percentage overlap between two repertoires was calculated by dividing the number of shared unique clonotypes by the size of the smaller repertoire. Repertoire richness was assessed with RTK rarefaction, the Chao1 estimator, and Recon v2.1 estimates of unobserved clonotypes. For all TCRbeta clonotypes obtained by the gDNA method from a few donors, generation probabilities were computed with OLGA. TCRdb obtained this table from immuneACCESS and retained in-frame rearrangements with V and J assigned. These tables miss some clones; where compared with another copy, unresolved V genes account for less than half of the shortfall, and the remainder is unexplained. The DNA was the basis for D and trimming; V, J and clone size are from that table. A total of about 2.2 million clones appear in this sample, around 93% of them only once. The ten most abundant clones make up more than 1.5% of the sample.

Notes on this clone: Its antigen is not yet known. Base quality data are lacking; no much larger clone is found one base away.

The germline V gene (reference sequence) yields SEHNR for CDR1 and FQNEAQ for CDR2. The CDR3 holds 13 amino acids from the cysteine to the phenylalanine. Just the 39-base CDR3 DNA is kept, in frame starting at base 1. The V and J ends are trimmed by 10 bases and 6 bases, leaving 16 bases between them. CD8 naive samples were CD45RO-negative cells positively selected for CCR7, giving a CD45RA+CCR7+ population that excluded TemRA cells. The donors were healthy, HIV-negative adults who had no recently reported acute infections or vaccinations. Every donor was a Caucasian adult living in Nashville, Tennessee, USA. After blood collection by leukapheresis, PBMCs were isolated using Ficoll-Histopaque density gradient centrifugation and then cryopreserved in the vapor phase of liquid nitrogen. Purity and quantity of every magnetically sorted T cell population were checked by analytical flow cytometry. Each sorted fraction had its genomic DNA isolated and then quantified by UV absorbance on a Nanodrop 2000c.

The sequence links TRBV7-9 to TRBJ2-1; a confident D gene designation cannot be given. Sequencing used naive CD8+ T cells from PBMCs. In light of the paper, this sample's cell subset or site label describes: CD45RA+CCR7+. This TCR was recovered from a man younger than 35 in good health. Some clones in this sample may be carry-over from other donors' samples. The CDR3 here reads CATHDGHFNEQFF. The DNA sequence reads TGTGCCACTCACGACGGGCATTTCAATGAGCAGTTCTTC.